Below, 12 T cell receptor beta chains from the same sample are listed, as sequenced in a study of CD8 T cells in cerebrospinal fluid in Alzheimer's disease. TCRdb reprocessed the 10x single-cell sequencing reads and reports one entry per CDR3 protein, with no DNA. This sample contains about 710 distinct CDR3 sequences. Sequenced material: cerebrospinal fluid. All receptors come from a human donor with Alzheimer's disease.

This clonotype is labeled medium-sized based on frequency. J is TRBJ1-5 and V is TRBV28. This CDR3 comprises 14 residues. CDR1 MDHEN and CDR2 SYDVKM come from the germline V gene. The chain's CDR3 is CASSLWSSNQPQHF.

V usage is TRBV5-1 and J usage is TRBJ2-7; TCRdb's D call, TRBD1, is unchecked because there is no DNA. The CDR3 contains 15 residues. Per the germline V gene, CDR1 is SGHRS and CDR2 is YFSETQ. CDR3 protein: CASSTPTGGPYEQYF.

J is TRBJ1-1 and V is TRBV20-1; TCRdb's D call, TRBD1, is unchecked because there is no DNA. Germline assignment: CDR1 DFQATT and CDR2 SNEGSKA (reference sequence). The CDR3 runs 15 residues. This CDR3 is CSAREANRRATEAFF.

This rearrangement joins TRBV27 to TRBJ1-2; absent DNA, TCRdb's TRBD1 call cannot be checked. CDR3 length equals 13 residues. CDR1 MNHEY and CDR2 SMNVEV come from the germline V gene (reference sequence). CDR3 region: CASGGAFNYGYTF.

This clonotype is labeled hyperexpanded based on frequency. This sequence joins TRBV29-1 and TRBJ2-1; TCRdb returns TRBD1, unconfirmable since there is no DNA. The CDR3 is 16 residues long. The germline CDR1 and CDR2 sequences are SQVTM and ANQGSEA. CDR3 sequence reads: CSVGPRQGEIYNEQFF.

Considering frequency, this clonotype is medium-sized. The V and J genes are TRBV11-2 and TRBJ1-3. The CDR3 contains 14 residues. Per germline, CDR1 SGHAT and CDR2 FQNNGV. The CDR3 spells CASSQQGSGNTIYF.

According to its frequency, this clonotype is medium-sized. This sequence joins TRBV20-1 and TRBJ1-1; TCRdb's D gene call, TRBD1, goes unchecked for lack of DNA. Germline V gene lookup returns CDR1 DFQATT and CDR2 SNEGSKA (reference sequence). This CDR3 has 14 residues. CDR3 protein: CSARGHLLRTEAFF.

This chain links TRBV10-2 with TRBJ1-6; TCRdb returns TRBD1, unconfirmable since there is no DNA. The CDR3 runs to 20 residues. The germline V gene has CDR1 WSHSY and CDR2 SAAADI. The CDR3 sequence is CASSETSGTGGFADNSPLHF.

This CDR3 reads CASSSGGLHNQPQHF. The rearrangement joins TRBV6-1 to TRBJ1-5; TCRdb's D gene call, TRBD1, goes unchecked for lack of DNA. The CDR3 is 15 residues long. Germline assignment: CDR1 MNHNS and CDR2 SASEGT.

The V call is TRBV5-8, the J call TRBJ2-5; lacking DNA, the TRBD2 call made by TCRdb goes unchecked. Germline assignment: CDR1 SGHTS and CDR2 YDEGEE. The CDR3 has 15 residues. The CDR3 loop is CASSLEGRYGETQYF.

In terms of frequency, this clonotype is medium-sized. The chain has TRBV6-2 or TRBV6-3 and TRBJ2-7; lacking DNA, the TRBD1 call made by TCRdb goes unchecked. The CDR3 runs 15 residues. Germline CDR1 and CDR2: MNHEY and SVGEGT. CDR3 loop: CASIEAGGKYYEQYF.

This chain uses TRBV30 with TRBJ1-1; TCRdb lists TRBD1, though no DNA is available to test this call. CDR1 GTSNPN and CDR2 SVGIG come from the germline V gene (reference sequence). The CDR3 contains 12 residues. This CDR3 is CAWGGAPTEAFF.